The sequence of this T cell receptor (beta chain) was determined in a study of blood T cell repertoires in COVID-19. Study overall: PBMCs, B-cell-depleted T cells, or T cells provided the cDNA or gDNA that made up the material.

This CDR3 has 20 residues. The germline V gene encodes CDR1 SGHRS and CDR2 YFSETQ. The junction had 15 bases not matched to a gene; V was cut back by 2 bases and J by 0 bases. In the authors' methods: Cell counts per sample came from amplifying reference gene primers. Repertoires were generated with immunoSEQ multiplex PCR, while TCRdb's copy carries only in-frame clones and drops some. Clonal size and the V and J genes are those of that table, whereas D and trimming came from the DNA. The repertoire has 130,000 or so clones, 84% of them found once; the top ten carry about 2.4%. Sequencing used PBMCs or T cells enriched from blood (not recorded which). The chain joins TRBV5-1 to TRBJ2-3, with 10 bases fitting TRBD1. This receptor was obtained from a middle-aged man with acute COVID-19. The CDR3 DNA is TGCGCCAGCAGCTTAAGACAGGGGGCGCTTTCTGGGGAAAGCACAGATACGCAGTATTTT. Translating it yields CASSLRQGALSGESTDTQYF.